A selection of T cell receptor beta chains follows, all from one sample in a study of blood T cell repertoires in COVID-19. This table comes from immunoSEQ multiplex PCR, and its TCRdb copy is limited to in-frame clones, with some not included. The table includes 95,000 to 110,000 clones, 89% detected once. Material for sequencing was peripheral blood. These receptors were collected from a man aged 35-49 years with active or convalescent COVID-19. Both conserved end residues are part of each CDR3. The D gene is left open where the match is weak. Size tells how often a clone was seen (once, few, many) or the class of an expanded clone, and some rows leave it out.

D gene,V gene,clone size,J gene,CDR3 DNA,CDR3 protein
TRBD1,TRBV25-1,-,TRBJ1-1,TGTGCCAGCAGTGAACTGGGACAGGGTGTTCCCGAAGCTTTCTTT,CASSELGQGVPEAFF
-,TRBV3-1/TRBV3-2,-,TRBJ1-2,TGTGCCAGCAGCCGTCCAGGGTTGAGCTATGGCTACACCTTC,CASSRPGLSYGYTF
TRBD1,TRBV24-1,once,TRBJ1-1,TGTGCCACCAGTGAGACCGGGACAGGGTCTGAAGCTTTCTTT,CATSETGTGSEAFF
-,TRBV7-9,-,TRBJ2-1,TGTGCCAGCAGCGGTTGGTTGGGGGACACCTACAATGAGCAGTTCTTC,CASSGWLGDTYNEQFF
-,TRBV28,-,TRBJ1-1,TGTGCCAGCAGCGTACGGGTGACTGAAGCTTTCTTT,CASSVRVTEAFF
-,TRBV7-9,once,TRBJ2-5,TGTGCCAGCAGCCTGGCGGTGTTAGACGAGACCCAGTACTTC,CASSLAVLDETQYF
-,TRBV7-2,-,TRBJ2-5,TGTGCCAGCAGCGCAATGCAGGGGTTTGGGACCCAGTACTTC,CASSAMQGFGTQYF
-,TRBV27,-,TRBJ2-6,TGTGCCAGCAGGGAGGACAGAGGCTACTCTGGGGCCAACGTCCTGACTTTC,CASREDRGYSGANVLTF
TRBD1,TRBV9,-,TRBJ1-6,TGTGCCAGCAGCGTAGAGCCCTGGGACAGCTATAATTCACCCCTCCACTTT,CASSVEPWDSYNSPLHF
-,TRBV7-2,-,TRBJ1-1,TGTGCCAGCACTGGACAGATGAACACTGAAGCTTTCTTT,CASTGQMNTEAFF
-,TRBV9,-,TRBJ2-1,TGTGCCAGCAGCATAACCCAGGGGAATGAGCAGTTCTTC,CASSITQGNEQFF
TRBD1,TRBV9,-,TRBJ2-3,TGTGCCAGCAGCGTCTTGGGACAGGGGGCTGGTACGCAGTATTTT,CASSVLGQGAGTQYF
-,TRBV19,-,TRBJ2-1,TGTGCCAGTAGTCAGACATTCTCGTCCTACAATGAGCAGTTCTTC,CASSQTFSSYNEQFF
TRBD2,TRBV24-1,-,TRBJ2-7,TGTGCCACCAGTGCCTATTATGGCGGGGGTAGCTCCTACGAGCAGTACTTC,CATSAYYGGGSSYEQYF
-,TRBV28,-,TRBJ1-4,TGTGCCATCAGTCGGGCAACTAATGAAAAACTGTTTTTT,CAISRATNEKLFF
TRBD2,TRBV9,-,TRBJ2-7,TGTGCCAGCAGCGTGACTAGCGGGGTGGGCGAGCAGTACTTC,CASSVTSGVGEQYF
TRBD2,TRBV28,-,TRBJ2-7,TGTGCCAGCAGCGTTTCACGATGGGGACTAGGGATCGAGCAGTACTTC,CASSVSRWGLGIEQYF
TRBD2,TRBV4-3,-,TRBJ2-7,TGCGCCAGCAGGGTGGGGACTAGCGGGATTTACGAGCAGTACTTC,CASRVGTSGIYEQYF
-,TRBV5-1,-,TRBJ1-4,TGCGCCAGCAGCAAGCTCATTGGTGAAAAACTGTTTTTT,CASSKLIGEKLFF
-,TRBV7-7,once,TRBJ2-7,TGTGCCAGCAGCGTCCGGGGGCAGTACTTC,CASSVRGQYF
TRBD1,TRBV12-3/TRBV12-4,-,TRBJ2-5,TGTGCCAGCGACAGGGGGGGAGAGACCCAGTACTTC,CASDRGGETQYF
TRBD2,TRBV2,-,TRBJ2-5,TGTGCCAGCAGTGAAATTACTAGCGGAGAGCTTCAAGAGACCCAGTACTTC,CASSEITSGELQETQYF
-,TRBV2,-,TRBJ1-5,TGTGCCAGCAGAAGGGGTTTTAGCAATCAGCCCCAGCATTTT,CASRRGFSNQPQHF
-,TRBV7-2,-,TRBJ1-1,TGTGCCAGCAGCCCCTGGCCGGGCACTGAAGCTTTCTTT,CASSPWPGTEAFF
-,TRBV3-1/TRBV3-2,-,TRBJ1-5,TGTGCCAGCGGGGAGGGGAATCAGCCCCAGCATTTT,CASGEGNQPQHF
-,TRBV6-5,-,TRBJ1-1,TGTGCCAGCAGTTACCAGGGCCAAGCTTTCTTT,CASSYQGQAFF
-,TRBV5-1,-,TRBJ1-1,TGCGCCAGCAGCAAAGGTTTATACGGAGAGGGAATGAACACTGAAGCTTTCTTT,CASSKGLYGEGMNTEAFF
-,TRBV7-2,-,TRBJ1-6,TGTGCCAGCAGCTCATCAAGCGGGGGAAATTCACCCCTCCACTTT,CASSSSSGGNSPLHF
-,TRBV24-1,-,TRBJ2-6,TGTGCCACCAGTGTAGGGGGCTCTGGGGCCAACGTCCTGACTTTC,CATSVGGSGANVLTF
-,TRBV4-1,-,TRBJ1-1,TGCGCCAGCAGCGAGGTGGGTGAAGCTTTCTTT,CASSEVGEAFF
TRBD2,TRBV5-8,-,TRBJ2-7,TGTGCCAGCAGCTTTGAAAGCGGGATCGAGCAGTACTTC,CASSFESGIEQYF
TRBD1,TRBV4-1,once,TRBJ1-1,TGCGCCAGCACGTCGGGACAGGACCGTGAAGCTTTCTTT,CASTSGQDREAFF
-,TRBV28,-,TRBJ2-7,TGTGCCAGCAGTTTAAGTCTAGTCCATCCTTACGAGCAGTACTTC,CASSLSLVHPYEQYF